The text below deals with one T cell receptor beta chain. The antigen is undetermined. Only in-frame clones appear in the TCRdb table, and some are missing; sequencing was by immunoSEQ multiplex PCR. The sample has fewer than 800,000 clones; about 91% are singletons. This sample stems from a study of shared clonotypes between healthy human individuals. Looking at the study overall: For every donor, three CD4 naive, three CD4 memory, two CD8 naive and one CD8 memory plates were used.

Only CD45RO-negative cells positively selected for CCR7 counted as naive CD8 cells, so terminally differentiated effector memory CD45RA+ cells were excluded. Notes on the study in general: Blood was the only sampled material, and tissue repertoires likely differ. Memory subsets had estimated richness that was generally smaller than that of naive subsets.

CDR1 and CDR2 from the germline V gene are SEHNR and FQNEAQ (reference sequence). The CDR3 extends over 13 amino acids. The V gene lost 0 bases and the J gene lost 11 bases, with 14 bases spanning the gap. The chain combines TRBV7-9 with TRBJ2-7, with D possibly matching TRBD2 (5 bases). What was sequenced was naive CD8+ T cells sorted from blood. This clonotype was sampled from a man aged 25 to 45 in good health. CDR3 in amino acids: CASSLAPGSLKYF. Here the CDR3 DNA reads TGTGCCAGCAGCTTAGCACCGGGGTCGTTGAAGTACTTC.